This entry concerns a single T cell receptor beta chain. Its target is not known. With 7 bases removed from V and 8 bases from J, the gap between germline ends came to 15 bases. CDR3 length equals 13 residues. CDR1 is MDHEN and CDR2 is SYDVKM in the germline V gene. Alopecia areata patients gave lesional scalp punch biopsies and peripheral blood samples. This record belongs to a study of CD8+ T cells in alopecia areata. For the study at large: A 6-month off-drug phase came after tofacitinib, which had lasted 6 to 18 months. Notes on the study in general: More clonal than normal scalp was lesional scalp, particularly alopecia totalis/universalis. Scalp samples also contribute reads from the resident alphabeta T cells found in normal skin.

RNA was isolated and reverse transcribed to cDNA, the sequencing template. Measured with immunoSEQ multiplex PCR; TCRdb has only the in-frame clones, and not every one. The table lists approximately 8,200 clones, around 50% of them singletons, with roughly 13% in the top ten. This TCR was sampled from a human donor with alopecia areata. This chain uses TRBV28 with TRBJ2-1; D gene uncertain. The sequencing here drew on skin, taken at week 0. For the CDR3, the DNA is TGTGCCAGCACCCACGCCTATGTGGATGAGCAGTTCTTC. It codes for CASTHAYVDEQFF. The whole variable domain, remainder taken from reference TRBV28 and TRBJ2-1, is DVKVTQSSRYLVKRTGEKVFLECVQDMDHENMFWYRQDPGLGLRLIYFSYDVKMKEKGDIPEGYSVSREKKERFSLILESASTNQTSMYLCASTHAYVDEQFFGPGTRLTVL.